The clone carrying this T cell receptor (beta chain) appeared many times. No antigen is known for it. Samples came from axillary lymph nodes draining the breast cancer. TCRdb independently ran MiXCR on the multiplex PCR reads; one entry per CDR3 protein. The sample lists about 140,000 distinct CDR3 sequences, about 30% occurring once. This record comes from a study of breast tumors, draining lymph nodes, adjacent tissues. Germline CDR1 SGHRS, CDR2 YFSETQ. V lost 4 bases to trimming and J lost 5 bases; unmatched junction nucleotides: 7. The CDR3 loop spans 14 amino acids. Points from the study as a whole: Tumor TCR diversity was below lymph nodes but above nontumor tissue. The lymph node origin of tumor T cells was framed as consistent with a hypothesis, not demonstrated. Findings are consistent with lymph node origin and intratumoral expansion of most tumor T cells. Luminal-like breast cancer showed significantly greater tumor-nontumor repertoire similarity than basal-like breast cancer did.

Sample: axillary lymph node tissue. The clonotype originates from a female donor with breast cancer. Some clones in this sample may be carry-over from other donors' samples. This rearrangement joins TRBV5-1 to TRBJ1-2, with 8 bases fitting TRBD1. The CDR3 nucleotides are TGCGCCAGCAGCCCCGTGGACAGGGAATATGGCTACACCTTC. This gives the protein CASSPVDREYGYTF.